Each of the 3 T cell receptor beta chains below was sequenced from the same sample in a study of cytomegalovirus exposure and HLA in healthy donors (dated by TCRdb to 2016 to 2017). To prepare the library, the immunoSEQ multiplex PCR assay was applied. For the multiplex PCR, a mixture combining 60 forward primers for TCR Vbeta segments and 13 reverse primers for TCR Jbeta segments was used. TCRdb holds this immuneACCESS table with in-frame rearrangements only. Some clones are missing; in checked studies, unresolved V genes explain under half, and the rest has no known cause. A total of 200,000 or so clones appear in this sample, around 86% of them only once. Under 7.5% of the sample goes to the ten largest clones. Sequencing input: PBMCs. The receptors here all came from a woman aged 50 to 60 in good health and CMV-seropositive.

The V gene is TRBV6-1, the J gene TRBJ1-4; weak D call: TRBD1 (6 bases). The V end lost 2 bases, the J end lost 8 bases, and 15 bases lay between the germline ends. The CDR3 is 15 residues long. Germline values: CDR1 MNHNS, CDR2 SASEGT. The CDR3 loop reads CASSERSQGQEKLFF. The CDR3 DNA reads TGTGCCAGCAGTGAAAGGAGTCAGGGACAAGAAAAACTGTTTTTT.

V gene TRBV29-1 combines with J gene TRBJ2-5, with D unclear. Germline V gives CDR1 SQVTM, CDR2 ANQGSEA. The CDR3 contains 13 residues. The V end lost 0 bases, the J end lost 0 bases, and 5 bases lay between the germline ends. CDR3 sequence reads: CSVEETNQETQYF. CDR3 coding DNA: TGCAGCGTTGAAGAAACTAACCAAGAGACCCAGTACTTC.

The chain has TRBV10-3 and TRBJ2-3; 8 bases match TRBD2. V was pared by 4 bases and J by 2 bases, with 8 bases of the junction left unmatched. The CDR3 totals 16 residues. In germline, CDR1 is ENHRY, CDR2 SYGVKD. The CDR3 DNA is TGTGCCATCAGTGGAGGGGCTAGCGGGTACACAGATACGCAGTATTTT. Encoded protein: CAISGGASGYTDTQYF.